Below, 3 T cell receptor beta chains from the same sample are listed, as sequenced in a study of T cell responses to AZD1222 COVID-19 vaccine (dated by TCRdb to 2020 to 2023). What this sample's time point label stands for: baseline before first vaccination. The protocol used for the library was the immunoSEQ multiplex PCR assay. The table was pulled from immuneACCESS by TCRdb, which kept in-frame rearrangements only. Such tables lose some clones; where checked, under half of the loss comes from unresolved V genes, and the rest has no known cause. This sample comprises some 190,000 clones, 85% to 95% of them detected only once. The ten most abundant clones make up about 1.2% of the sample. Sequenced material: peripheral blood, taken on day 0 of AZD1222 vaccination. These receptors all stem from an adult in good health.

The CDR3 region has the DNA TGTGCCGCAACAGGGGGGAGGGGGCAAGGTAATTCACCCCTCCACTTT. This codes for CAATGGRGQGNSPLHF. The chain recombines TRBV10-3 with TRBJ1-6; 8 bases agree with TRBD1. V dropped 11 bases and J dropped 6; count of bases not matched to a gene: 15. CDR1 and CDR2 (germline): ENHRY, SYGVKD. There are 16 residues in the CDR3.

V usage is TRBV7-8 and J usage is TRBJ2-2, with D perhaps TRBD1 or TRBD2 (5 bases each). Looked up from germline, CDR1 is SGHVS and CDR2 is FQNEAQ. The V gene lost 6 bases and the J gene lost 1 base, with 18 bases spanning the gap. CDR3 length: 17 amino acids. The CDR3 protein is CASRPESGTVNTGELFF. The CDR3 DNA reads TGTGCCAGCAGACCCGAATCCGGGACGGTGAACACCGGGGAGCTGTTTTTT.

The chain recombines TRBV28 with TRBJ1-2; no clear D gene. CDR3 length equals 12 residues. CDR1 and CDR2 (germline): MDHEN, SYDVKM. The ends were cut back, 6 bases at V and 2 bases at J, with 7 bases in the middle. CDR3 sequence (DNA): TGTGCCAGCAGCCAGATGAACTATGGCTACACCTTC. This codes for CASSQMNYGYTF.